The entry below describes one T cell receptor (beta chain). Many counts were recorded for this clonotype. This receptor's antigen is unknown. There are no base qualities to consult, and no much larger clone falls within one base. Every donor was a healthy Caucasian. The study also sequenced three unrelated non-twin adults: a male aged 18 to 30, a male aged 50 to 60 and a female aged 50 to 60. Using Miltenyi CD45RO+ enrichment and human naive T-cell isolation kits, memory (CD45RO+) and naive T cells were isolated from PBMC. The germline V gene encodes CDR1 SGHRS and CDR2 YFSETQ. Trimming accounts for 3 bases at V and 6 bases at J, while the number of junction bases matched to no gene is 8. From cysteine to phenylalanine, the CDR3 is 15 amino acids long. Left in the record is the CDR3 DNA by itself, 45 bases read in frame from the first base. Library prep was done by 5' RACE. The listed sequencing device is Illumina HiSeq 2000. Template switching introduced a universal primer binding site; the final cDNA contained a unique molecular identifier, enabling accurate counting of TCR cDNA molecules. First-strand cDNA for TCR alpha and beta chains was synthesized from specific primers in the conserved constant-segment region. To control for contamination, every cDNA library carried two barcodes: a SMART-Mk sample barcode plus Illumina barcodes. TruSeq adapter sequences along with Illumina sample barcodes were introduced in two successive PCR steps. Sequencing of the TCR alpha and beta cDNA libraries was done on the Illumina HiSeq platform using custom primers. As for the original processing: MiGEC processed the raw reads to extract unique molecular identifiers, while MiXCR was used to determine the CDR3 positions. For each individual, recombination models were inferred using an EM algorithm with the repgenHMM and IGoR tools. The analysis of shared clonotypes was done with the tcR package in R, with sharing normalized by the product of cloneset sizes. To study raw recombination without the effects of thymic and clonal selection, out-of-frame nonproductive sequences were analyzed. TCRdb redid the processing of the public reads, applying fastp at Q25 and MiXCR, and retained in-frame beta chains. A single entry per CDR3 protein holds the most common genes and DNA from its merged rows. TCRdb's processing, not the authors' own work, is the source of the V and J calls. The sample table contains about 700,000 distinct CDR3 sequences; only one count was recorded for roughly 6.2% of them. Roughly 2% of the sample goes to the ten largest clones.

These data originate in a study of identical twins listed by TCRdb under 2016. Regarding the research as a whole: To test whether fetal clonotypes persist, the study used deep sequencing on TCR alpha and beta repertoires from monozygotic twins, unrelated adults of various ages, and cord blood. To rule out contamination, the twin experiments were replicated at different times with different library preparation protocols.

The paper's findings and limits, for the study overall: In monozygotic twins, out-of-frame TCR alpha sharing was systematically underestimated by recombination models, although the models agreed with sharing between unrelated individuals. Invariant T cells such as MAIT and iNKT could partly confound zero-insertion analyses, though diverse VJ usage argued against this for most clonotypes. Abundant cord blood beta clonotypes had fewer insertions, young adult naive repertoires showed a similar but weaker trend, and memory repertoires showed no such trend. The excess sharing between twins in beta out-of-frame sequences was weaker because fewer shared sequences reduced the signal-to-noise ratio. Because the same donors could not be followed over many years, the conclusions depended on cross-sectional statistical analysis. Compared with coincidental sharing between unrelated individuals, out-of-frame TCR alpha sequences shared between twins had an excess of sequences with low generation probability.

The origin of this receptor is a man aged 18-30 years in good health. The chain uses TRBV5-1 and TRBJ2-1; 8 bases in the middle match TRBD2. Sequencing was carried out using naive T cells sorted from blood. The sample's cell subset or site label, decoded: cells isolated with a human naive T-cell isolation kit. The nucleotide sequence is given as TGCGCCAGCAGCTCCGGAGCGGGAGCGGGCAATGAGCAGTTCTTC. Translated, this is CASSSGAGAGNEQFF.